This T cell receptor beta chain was obtained from a study of human T cells and chemical hapten exposure. Study as a whole: Patch tests put 0.01% DPC on the upper back, read at 6 days.

Germline lookup yields CDR1 SQVTM and CDR2 ANQGSEA. With 7 bases removed from V and 0 bases from J, the gap between germline ends came to 12 bases. This CDR3 region has 13 residues. As processed by the authors: Sample TCR counts, which ranged from about 23,224 to 750,000, had a median of 95,638. TCRdb called the RACE reads again in MiXCR, with one record for every CDR3 protein. TCRdb's processing, not the study's, gives the V and J calls here. The sample includes roughly 150,000 distinct CDR3 sequences, roughly 25% of them seen just once. Time point specified: patch test 3, about 24 weeks after DPC sensitization. Treatment reported: therapeutic diphenylcyclopropenone sensitization with weekly scalp DPC.

The material sequenced was whole blood, taken in connection with sensitization to the hapten diphenylcyclopropenone (DPC). The sequence was obtained from a woman between 18 and 30 years old with alopecia areata. Some clones in this sample may be carry-over from other donors' samples. The chain is built from TRBV29-1 and TRBJ1-1; D not certain. The DNA for the CDR3 is TGCAGCGGAAATGTTGGGATGAACACTGAAGCTTTCTTT. Translated, it gives CSGNVGMNTEAFF.